This is a list of T cell receptor beta chains from one sample in a study of T-cell reconstitution after alpha-beta-depleted transplantation in children. TCRdb re-called the PCR reads with MiXCR, one entry per CDR3 protein. Among about a million distinct CDR3 sequences listed, around 30% were seen once. This sample comprised PBMCs, mostly from graft donor cells, obtained 360 days after TCRalphabeta/CD19-depleted stem cell transplant. The source of these receptors is a boy younger than two who had a stem cell transplant for SCID, so the T cells may come from the graft donor. Each CDR3 is given with its conserved first and last residue. D genes are given only for firm matches. Size values are once, few and many counts, or a class for expanded clones, and some rows have none.

D	V	size	J	DNA	CDR3
.	TRBV2	.	TRBJ2-5	TGTGCCAGCACCCAGGGGGAGACCCAGTACTTC	CASTQGETQYF
TRBD1	TRBV25-1	.	TRBJ2-2	TGTGCCAGCAGTGAACTGCCCCGGGACAGGGCACGCGGGGAGCTGTTTTTT	CASSELPRDRARGELFF
TRBD1	TRBV10-3	few	TRBJ1-2	TGTGCCATCAGTGACCCGGGACAGTATTATGGCTACACCTTC	CAISDPGQYYGYTF
.	TRBV12-3/TRBV12-4	.	TRBJ2-5	TGTGCCAGCAACCGGGCCCTTGACAAAGAGACCCAGTACTTC	CASNRALDKETQYF
TRBD1	TRBV12-3/TRBV12-4	.	TRBJ1-4	TGTGCCAGCAAGGGACAGGGGACAACTAATGAAAAACTGTTTTTT	CASKGQGTTNEKLFF
TRBD1	TRBV10-3	.	TRBJ1-1	TGTGCCATCAGTGGGGATACAGGGGTGTACGGCACTGAAGCTTTCTTT	CAISGDTGVYGTEAFF
.	TRBV20-1	.	TRBJ2-3	TGCAGTGCTACCGGACGCACAGATACGCAGTATTTT	CSATGRTDTQYF
.	TRBV29-1	.	TRBJ2-5	TGCAGCGTTGCCAGGGACCGAGAGACCCAGTACTTC	CSVARDRETQYF
.	TRBV24-1	.	TRBJ1-1	TGTGCCGCTAGCCGGGACACTCGACGGGAAGCTTTCTTT	CAASRDTRREAFF
.	TRBV12-3/TRBV12-4	few	TRBJ2-3	TGTGCCAGCAGTTGGGGCCCGGGGCCTGGGTGGGATACGCAGTATTTT	CASSWGPGPGWDTQYF
.	TRBV20-1	.	TRBJ1-1	TGCAGTGCTAGGGAGGGCCTGAGCACTGAAGCTTTCTTT	CSAREGLSTEAFF
.	TRBV19	.	TRBJ1-5	TGTGCCAGTAGTATAGGAACACGGGCGAATCAGCCCCAGCATTTT	CASSIGTRANQPQHF